This T cell receptor (beta chain) was sequenced in a study of vaccination and CD4 T cells after COVID-19. Study at large: Several convalescent cases were mild and one was severe, and all had been SARS-CoV-2 positive by nasal swab PCR. Post-COVID draws followed diagnosis by a median around 100 days (range 35 to 161).

About this clonotype: Its specificity is not known.

Trimming left V 4 bases short and J 6 bases short, with 9 bases between. Germline values: CDR1 SEHNR, CDR2 FQNEAQ (reference sequence). This CDR3 spans 12 amino acids. Cultured CD4+ T-cell DNA underwent Oncomine TCR Beta short-read sequencing. From CD4+ T cells that had been cultured, genomic DNA was extracted. MiXCR was run by TCRdb on the PCR reads, yielding one entry per CDR3 protein. In the table there are about 19,000 distinct CDR3 sequences, 56% of which are singletons. Regarding treatment: roughly 10-day PBMC culture with coronavirus spike peptide pools or control peptides (ViraFEST assay). It was on days 3 and 7 that half the medium was replaced with fresh IL-2 medium.

The sequence was collected from a human donor who had recovered from COVID-19. Input material: CD4+ T cells from blood, cultured in vitro. V gene TRBV7-9 combines with J gene TRBJ1-1, with D hard to call. CDR3 region: CASSSEASEAFF. The CDR3 DNA reads TGTGCCAGCAGCTCAGAGGCCTCTGAAGCTTTCTTT.